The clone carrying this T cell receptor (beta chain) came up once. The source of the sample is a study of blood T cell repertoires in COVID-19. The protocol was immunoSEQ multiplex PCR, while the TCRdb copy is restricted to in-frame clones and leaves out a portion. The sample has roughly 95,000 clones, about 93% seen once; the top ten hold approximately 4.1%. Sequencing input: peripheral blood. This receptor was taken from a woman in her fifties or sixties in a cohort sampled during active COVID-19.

The CDR3 DNA reads TGTGCCAGCAGCGCGACAGGGAATGTTCACGAGCAGTACTTC. It codes for CASSATGNVHEQYF. The chain joins TRBV7-8 to TRBJ2-7; 7 nucleotides line up with TRBD1. The CDR3 spans 14 residues. V shed 5 bases, J shed 5 bases, and the junction held 9 bases outside the gene matches. Germline V lookup: CDR1 SGHVS, CDR2 FQNEAQ.